Sequencing of this TCR beta chain was carried out in a study of T-cell reconstitution after alpha-beta-depleted transplantation in children. Whole-study results and caveats: About two months after transplant, alpha-beta T cells reportedly came from several hundred expanded graft clones.

This clonotype has more than one count but fewer than ten. Its cognate antigen is unknown. As it was prepared, the TCRbeta library received unique molecular identifiers. TCRdb called the PCR reads again in MiXCR, with one record for every CDR3 protein. The table includes around 420,000 distinct CDR3 sequences, about 16% detected once. Germline V gene sequence: CDR1 DFQATT, CDR2 SNEGSKA (reference sequence). Losses at the gene ends were 4 bases for V and 4 bases for J; bases not matched to a gene: 9. The CDR3 length is 18 residues. The receptor comes from a boy under two years old who had a stem cell transplant for Wiskott-Aldrich syndrome, so the T cells may come from the graft donor. Sequences were derived from PBMCs, mostly from graft donor cells, sampled 360 days after TCRalphabeta/CD19-depleted stem cell transplant. The rearrangement uses TRBV20-1 and TRBJ2-2, with 16 positions matching TRBD2. DNA for the CDR3: TGCAGTGCTAAATCCGGGACTAGCGGGAGGGCCTCCACCGGGGAGCTGTTTTTT. As protein: CSAKSGTSGRASTGELFF.